This TCR beta chain was obtained from a study of T-cell memory formation after mild COVID-19. About the research overall: Clusters were largely donor specific.

Study observations and caveats: Researchers report contracting CD4+ clones mostly in CM and EM, with CD8+ clones in EMRA.

Worth noting for this clonotype: What it binds is unknown.

Using its own MiXCR run on the 5' RACE reads, TCRdb lists one record per CDR3 protein. The data show 350,000 or so distinct CDR3 sequences, around 20% seen once. Sequences were obtained from PBMCs or a T cell subset sorted from them (not recorded which). The sequence derives from a man in his late teens or twenties who had mild COVID-19 (a few samples of this study predate the infection). Cell type and time point are not known.

CDR3 in amino acids: CSGGPGLAQETQYF. Here the CDR3 DNA reads TGCAGCGGCGGGCCCGGGCTAGCTCAAGAGACCCAGTACTTC. The gene calls are TRBV29-1 and TRBJ2-5; TRBD2 might be the D (5 bases). This CDR3 is built from 14 residues. Germline V gene lookup returns CDR1 SQVTM and CDR2 ANQGSEA. Deletions cut 7 bases from V and 2 bases from J, with 17 bases between.